Described below is a single TCR beta chain sequence and its context. CDR3 length equals 13 residues. V lost 3 bases, J lost 5 bases, and 10 bases lay in between. In the authors' methods: From reference gene primer amplification, estimates of nucleated cell counts were derived. TCRdb's table, derived via immunoSEQ multiplex PCR, lists solely in-frame clones and lacks some. The DNA gave D and trimming, while V, J and clone size come from that table. The table has over 350,000 clones, 87% seen once. This sample was included in a study of blood T cell repertoires in COVID-19. This receptor was taken from a woman in her 50s who had recovered from COVID-19. The rearrangement uses TRBV12-3 or TRBV12-4 and TRBJ2-5; D call uncertain. The source material was PBMCs or T cells enriched from blood (not recorded which). The CDR3 reads CASSFRGVETQYF. In nucleotides, the CDR3 is TGTGCCAGCAGTTTTAGAGGCGTGGAGACCCAGTACTTC.